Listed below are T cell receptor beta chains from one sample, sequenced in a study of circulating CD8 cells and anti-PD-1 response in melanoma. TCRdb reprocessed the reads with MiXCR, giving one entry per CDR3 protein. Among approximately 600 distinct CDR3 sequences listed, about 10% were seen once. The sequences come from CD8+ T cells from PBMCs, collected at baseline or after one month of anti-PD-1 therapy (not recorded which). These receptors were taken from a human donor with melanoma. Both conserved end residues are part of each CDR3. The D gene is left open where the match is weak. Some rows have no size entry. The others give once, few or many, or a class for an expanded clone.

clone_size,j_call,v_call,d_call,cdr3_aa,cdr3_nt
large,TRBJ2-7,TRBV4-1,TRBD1,CASSLEYRGSTYEQYF,TGCGCCAGCAGCCTTGAATACAGGGGAAGTACCTACGAGCAGTACTTC
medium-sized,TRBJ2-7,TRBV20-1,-,CSAPLAGSSYEQYF,TGCAGTGCCCCTCTGGCGGGGAGCTCCTACGAGCAGTACTTC
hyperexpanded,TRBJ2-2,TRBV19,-,CASSIKGVRTGELFF,TGTGCCAGTAGTATAAAGGGTGTTAGGACCGGGGAGCTGTTTTTT
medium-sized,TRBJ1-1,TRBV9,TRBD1,CASSDSGGGNTEAFF,TGTGCCAGCAGCGATTCAGGGGGAGGGAACACTGAAGCTTTCTTT
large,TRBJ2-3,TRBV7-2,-,CASSPRQGGSTDTQYF,TGTGCCAGCAGCCCCAGGCAGGGGGGGAGCACAGATACGCAGTATTTT
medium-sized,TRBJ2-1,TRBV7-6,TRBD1,CASSPDRANEQFF,TGTGCCAGCAGCCCCGACAGGGCCAATGAGCAGTTCTTC
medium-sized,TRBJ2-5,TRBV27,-,CASSLAWQTLTQTQYF,TGTGCCAGCAGCCTAGCGTGGCAAACACTGACACAGACCCAGTACTTC
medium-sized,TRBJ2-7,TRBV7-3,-,CASSPGRRSYEQYF,TGTGCCAGCAGCCCAGGACGGAGATCCTACGAGCAGTACTTC
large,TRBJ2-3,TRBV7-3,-,CASSLVGSTDTQYF,TGTGCCAGCAGCTTGGTTGGGAGCACAGATACGCAGTATTTT
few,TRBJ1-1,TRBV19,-,CASSRNTLNTEAFF,TGTGCCAGTTCAAGGAACACCTTGAACACTGAAGCTTTCTTT
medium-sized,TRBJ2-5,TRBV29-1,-,CSVATTDREGWGESPQETQYF,TGCAGCGTGGCTACAACTGACAGGGAGGGCTGGGGGGAGTCCCCCCAAGAGACCCAGTACTTC
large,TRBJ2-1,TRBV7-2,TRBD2,CASSLAQASGGREQFF,TGTGCCAGCAGCTTAGCGCAGGCTAGCGGGGGCAGGGAGCAGTTCTTC
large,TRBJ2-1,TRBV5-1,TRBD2,CASTPGGGYGEQFF,TGCGCCAGCACCCCCGGGGGAGGGTATGGTGAGCAGTTCTTC
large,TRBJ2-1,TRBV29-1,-,CSVDFWGRNEQFF,TGCAGCGTTGATTTCTGGGGCAGGAATGAGCAGTTCTTC
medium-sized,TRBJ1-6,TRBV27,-,CASSLRKGTSSSYNSPLHF,TGTGCCAGCAGTTTAAGGAAGGGGACCTCGAGCTCCTATAATTCACCCCTCCACTTT
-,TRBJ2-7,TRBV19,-,CASSLTRDYEQYF,TGTGCCAGTAGCCTCACTAGGGACTACGAGCAGTACTTC
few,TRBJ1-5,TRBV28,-,CASTRPRGPQHF,TGTGCCAGCACCAGACCCCGGGGGCCCCAGCATTTT
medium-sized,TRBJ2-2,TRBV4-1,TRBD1,CASTWDRRAGELFF,TGCGCCAGCACTTGGGACAGGAGGGCCGGGGAGCTGTTTTTT
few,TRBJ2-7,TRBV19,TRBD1,CASSAGQGYEQYF,TGTGCCAGTAGTGCGGGACAGGGCTACGAGCAGTACTTC
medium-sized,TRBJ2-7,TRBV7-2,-,CASTPGRSNFYEQYF,TGTGCCAGCACTCCGGGTCGGAGCAACTTTTACGAGCAGTACTTC
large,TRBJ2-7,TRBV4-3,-,CASSPFGGVYEQYF,TGCGCCAGCAGCCCCTTTGGTGGCGTCTACGAGCAGTACTTC
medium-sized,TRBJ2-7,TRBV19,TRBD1,CASSAGQDYEQYF,TGTGCCAGTAGTGCGGGACAGGACTACGAGCAGTACTTC
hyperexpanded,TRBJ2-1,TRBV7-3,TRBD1,CASSLTLGTGPYNEQFF,TGTGCCAGCAGCTTAACCTTAGGGACAGGGCCCTACAATGAGCAGTTCTTC
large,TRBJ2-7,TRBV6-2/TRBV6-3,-,CASSYSRAASFSYEQYF,TGTGCCAGCAGTTACTCGAGGGCAGCCTCCTTCTCCTACGAGCAGTACTTC
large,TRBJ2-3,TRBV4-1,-,CASSQRSTDTQYF,TGCGCCAGCAGCCAAAGGTCCACAGATACGCAGTATTTT
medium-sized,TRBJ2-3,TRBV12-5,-,CASSWSTAASALTDTQYF,TGTGCTAGTTCGTGGTCTACCGCCGCTAGCGCCCTCACAGATACGCAGTATTTT
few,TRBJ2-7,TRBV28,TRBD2,CASPRRGTSYEQYF,TGTGCCAGCCCCCGGCGGGGGACCTCCTACGAGCAGTACTTC
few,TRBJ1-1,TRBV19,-,CASSINANTEAFF,TGTGCCAGTAGTATAAACGCCAACACTGAAGCTTTCTTT
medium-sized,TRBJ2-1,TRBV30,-,CAWSVILANEQFF,TGTGCCTGGAGTGTAATACTAGCTAATGAGCAGTTCTTC
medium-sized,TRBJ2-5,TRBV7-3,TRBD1,CASSLKGGGDQETQYF,TGTGCCAGCAGCTTAAAAGGGGGCGGAGATCAAGAGACCCAGTACTTC
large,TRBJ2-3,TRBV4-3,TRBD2,CASSQDLAGLPTDTQYF,TGCGCCAGCAGCCAAGATCTAGCGGGGCTACCCACAGATACGCAGTATTTT
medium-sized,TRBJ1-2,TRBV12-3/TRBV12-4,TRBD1,CASSLQGDYYGYTF,TGTGCCAGCAGTTTACAGGGGGACTACTATGGCTACACCTTC
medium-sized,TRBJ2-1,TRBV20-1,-,CSASEINEQFF,TGCAGTGCTAGTGAGATAAATGAGCAGTTCTTC
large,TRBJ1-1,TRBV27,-,CASSLPGGNTEAFF,TGTGCCAGCAGTTTACCTGGGGGGAACACTGAAGCTTTCTTT
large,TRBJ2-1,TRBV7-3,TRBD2,CASSERGSYNEQFF,TGTGCCAGCTCCGAGCGGGGGAGCTACAATGAGCAGTTCTTC
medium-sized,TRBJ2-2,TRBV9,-,CASSYPAAGRNTGELFF,TGTGCCAGCAGTTATCCCGCGGCGGGGAGAAACACCGGGGAGCTGTTTTTT
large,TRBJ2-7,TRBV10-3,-,CAIRDSYEQYF,TGTGCCATCAGGGACAGTTACGAGCAGTACTTC
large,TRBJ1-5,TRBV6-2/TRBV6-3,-,CATCSNSNQPQHF,TGTGCCACCTGCTCCAATAGCAATCAGCCCCAGCATTTT
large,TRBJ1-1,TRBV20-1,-,CSARSGTSPGEAFF,TGCAGTGCTAGATCCGGGACGTCTCCGGGGGAAGCTTTCTTT
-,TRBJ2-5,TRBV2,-,CASSEALVREIQYF,TGTGCCAGCAGTGAGGCGCTCGTTCGAGAGATCCAGTACTTC
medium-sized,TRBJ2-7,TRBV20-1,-,CSALDLGAYEQYF,TGCAGTGCTCTCGATCTTGGGGCCTACGAGCAGTACTTC
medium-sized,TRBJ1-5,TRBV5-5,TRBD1,CASSLDLGTGGQPQHF,TGTGCCAGCAGCTTGGATCTCGGGACAGGCGGTCAGCCCCAGCATTTT
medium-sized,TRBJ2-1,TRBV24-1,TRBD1,CATSDSGTGEINEQFF,TGTGCCACCAGTGATTCCGGGACAGGAGAAATCAATGAGCAGTTCTTC
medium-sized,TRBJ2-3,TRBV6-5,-,CASSTGHSTDTQYF,TGCGCCAGCAGTACGGGACACAGCACAGATACGCAGTATTTT
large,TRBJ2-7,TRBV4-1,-,CASSLPGAYEQYF,TGCGCCAGCAGCCTACCAGGGGCCTACGAGCAGTACTTC
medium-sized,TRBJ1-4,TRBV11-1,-,CASSHGKATNEKLFF,TGTGCCAGCAGCCACGGTAAAGCAACTAATGAAAAACTGTTTTTT
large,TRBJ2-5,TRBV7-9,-,CASSLASKETQYF,TGTGCCAGCAGCTTAGCCAGCAAAGAGACCCAGTACTTC
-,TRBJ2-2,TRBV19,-,CAARRGTGELFF,TGTGCCGCCAGACGTGGCACCGGGGAGCTGTTTTTT
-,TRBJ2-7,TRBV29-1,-,CSADDRPTYEQYF,TGCAGCGCTGATGACAGGCCTACCTACGAGCAGTACTTC
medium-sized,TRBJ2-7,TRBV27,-,CASSLSGQGGSYEQYF,TGTGCCAGCAGTTTATCTGGACAGGGAGGGTCCTACGAGCAGTACTTC
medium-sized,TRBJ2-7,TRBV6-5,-,CASSPTPGHLYEQYF,TGTGCCAGCAGCCCCACTCCGGGACACCTATACGAGCAGTACTTC
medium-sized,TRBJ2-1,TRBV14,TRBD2,CASSQVGGGNEQFF,TGTGCCAGCAGCCAGGTCGGGGGGGGCAATGAGCAGTTCTTC
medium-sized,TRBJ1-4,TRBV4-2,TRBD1,CASSQAGLPGQEKLFF,TGTGCCAGCAGCCAAGCGGGACTCCCGGGACAGGAAAAACTGTTTTTT
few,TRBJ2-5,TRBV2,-,CASNPRTGTGETQYF,TGTGCCAGCAACCCGCGGACGGGAACTGGGGAGACCCAGTACTTC
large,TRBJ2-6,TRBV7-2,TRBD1,CASSTTGGTGANVLTF,TGTGCCAGCAGCACGACAGGGGGCACTGGGGCCAACGTCCTGACTTTC
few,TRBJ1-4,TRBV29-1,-,CSVFLGSDEKLFF,TGCAGCGTTTTTCTGGGATCTGATGAAAAACTGTTTTTT